This T cell receptor beta chain was captured by sequencing in a study of blood T cells in healthy people across ages. Study overall: Per every two T cells, about one barcoded beta molecule was captured by template switching. Study observations and caveats: Roughly linearly, TCR beta diversity per million T cells fell as age increased. Whereas aged donors had fewer naive CD4+ cells, long-lived donors had more of them and higher diversity.

V trimming: 5 bases; J trimming: 3 bases; junction bases outside the gene matches: 7. The CDR3 is 16 residues long. Through a sample-barcoded 5' primer and a J-beta primer mix, a second PCR was run for roughly 7 to 12 cycles. TCRdb re-derived calls from the 5' RACE reads in MiXCR, one entry per CDR3 protein. This sample has fewer than 2,000,000 distinct CDR3 sequences, with 30% to 40% found just once. There are many counts of this clonotype. What it recognizes is unknown. The chain is built from TRBV12-3 or TRBV12-4 and TRBJ2-5; 12 bases fit TRBD1. The TCR was taken from a woman aged 25 to 39 in good health. The sequencing input was blood. This chain's CDR3 is CASSHPGQGAEETQYF. The CDR3 DNA sequence: TGTGCCAGCAGTCATCCGGGACAGGGGGCGGAAGAGACCCAGTACTTC.